The 27 T cell receptor beta chains given below trace back to one sample, sequenced in a study of regulatory T cells in long-lasting Graves disease. Stated time point: persistent/refractory GD, antithyroid drugs over 5 years with positive TRAb. PBMC RNA served as the TCR library source. CDR3 regions were amplified by Arm-PCR using iRepertoire HTBI primers to build TCR beta libraries. Each CDR3 protein is one row after TCRdb ran MiXCR on the multiplex PCR reads. The sample has 300,000 to 400,000 distinct CDR3 sequences; 15% to 20% are singletons. Sequences were derived from peripheral blood mononuclear cells (PBMCs), sampled when the disease was refractory, from a patient treated with antithyroid drugs. The receptors stem from a female donor with Graves disease.

This clonotype occurred a few times. V gene TRBV28 combines with J gene TRBJ2-3, with 10 positions matching TRBD2. The V gene end was trimmed by 4 bases and the J gene end by 1 base; junction bases not matched to a gene: 8. CDR1 and CDR2 from the germline V gene are MDHEN and SYDVKM. The length of the CDR3 is 17 residues. For the CDR3, the DNA is TGTGCCAGCAGTTCCCCTCGGACTAGCGGCCGCACAGATACGCAGTATTTT. This translates into CASSSPRTSGRTDTQYF.

The table lists this clonotype with many counts. V usage is TRBV7-9 and J usage is TRBJ1-1; D possibly corresponds to TRBD1 (5 bases). V lost 1 base and J lost 5, with 8 bases in between. CDR3 size: 13 residues. In germline, CDR1 is SEHNR, CDR2 FQNEAQ (reference sequence). CDR3 region: CASSLDGGTEAFF. DNA of the CDR3: TGTGCCAGCAGCTTAGATGGGGGGACTGAAGCTTTCTTT.

Remarks on this clonotype: A read error is possible here, since a much larger clone lies one base away. The chain recombines TRBV12-3 or TRBV12-4 with TRBJ2-7; D is unresolved. The CDR3 sequence is 12 residues long. Trimming took 6 bases from V and 3 from J, leaving 9 bases between them. This chain's CDR3 is CASSPPLYEQYF. As DNA, the CDR3 is TGTGCCAGCAGCCCCCCCCTCTACGAGCAGTACTTC.

This clonotype was picked up many times. V gene TRBV20-1 combines with J gene TRBJ1-2, with D unresolved. Germline V gives CDR1 DFQATT, CDR2 SNEGSKA (reference sequence). V dropped 3 bases and J dropped 4 bases, with 12 bases sitting between them. CDR3 length equals 13 residues. The CDR3 nucleotides read TGCAGTGCTAGTCAACGGAGCAGCTATGGCTACACCTTC. It translates to CSASQRSSYGYTF.

This clonotype was detected only a few times. V is TRBV19 and J is TRBJ2-2; the D gene is possibly TRBD2 (5 bases). The V and J ends lost 4 bases and 6 bases respectively, with 12 bases between them. Looked up from germline, CDR1 is LNHDA and CDR2 is SQIVND (reference sequence). This CDR3 region has 14 residues. CDR3: CASSKTGVAGELFF. In DNA form, the CDR3 reads TGTGCCAGTAGTAAGACCGGGGTAGCCGGGGAGCTGTTTTTT.

The sample holds a few counts of this clonotype. V and J are TRBV29-1 and TRBJ1-1; D perhaps matches TRBD1 (5 bases). CDR1 and CDR2 (germline): SQVTM, ANQGSEA. V dropped 1 base and J dropped 5 bases, with 14 bases sitting between them. The CDR3 loop spans 14 amino acids. The CDR3: CSVEALLRGTEAFF. The DNA of the CDR3 is TGCAGCGTTGAAGCTCTACTCCGGGGGACTGAAGCTTTCTTT. Full variable domain (outside the CDR3, taken from reference TRBV29-1 and TRBJ1-1): SAVISQKPSRDICQRGTSLTIQCQVDSQVTMMFWYRQQPGQSLTLIATANQGSEATYESGFVIDKFPISRPNLTFSTLTVSNMSPEDSSIYLCSVEALLRGTEAFFGQGTRLTVV.

This clonotype was observed once. In nucleotides, the CDR3 is TGTGCCAGCAGCTTTGAGGCTAGTGGGTACGAGCAGTACTTC. Protein product: CASSFEASGYEQYF. This sequence joins TRBV7-2 and TRBJ2-7; D gene ambiguous. Germline CDR1 reads SGHTA; CDR2 reads FQGNSA. V was shortened by 3 bases and J by 4 bases, with 13 bases between the two germline ends. The CDR3 consists of 14 residues.

The chain is built from TRBV19 and TRBJ1-1; D not certain. With 3 bases removed from V and 0 bases from J, the gap between germline ends came to 8 bases. Germline lookup yields CDR1 LNHDA and CDR2 SQIVND (reference sequence). The CDR3 consists of 14 residues. The CDR3 loop is CASSMTGMNTEAFF. The CDR3 DNA is TGTGCCAGTAGTATGACTGGGATGAACACTGAAGCTTTCTTT.

This clonotype was detected many times. The V and J genes are TRBV12-3 or TRBV12-4 and TRBJ2-5, with a weak D call TRBD2 (6 bases). V lost 8 bases to trimming and J lost 2 bases, with 12 bases between them. This CDR3 is built from 13 residues. This CDR3 reads CASLGGGQETQYF. The CDR3 DNA reads as TGTGCCAGCTTAGGAGGAGGGCAAGAGACCCAGTACTTC.

This clonotype was observed a few times. J is TRBJ2-4 and V is TRBV4-1, with 7 bases matching TRBD1. With V trimmed by 4 bases and J by 7 bases, 7 bases remained unmatched. CDR3 length equals 14 residues. Germline CDR1 reads MGHRA; CDR2 reads YSYEKL. The CDR3 DNA reads TGCGCCAGCAGCCTCGAGACAGGGCGGAACATTCAGTACTTC. It is translated as CASSLETGRNIQYF.

This clonotype was seen a handful of times. The J gene is TRBJ2-2, the V gene TRBV19; unclear D gene. From germline, CDR1 is LNHDA and CDR2 SQIVND (reference sequence). The CDR3 contains 12 residues. V shed 1 base and J shed 8 bases, with 5 bases lying between them. The CDR3 region has the DNA TGTGCCAGTAGTATAGGTTCTGGGGAGCTGTTTTTT. As protein: CASSIGSGELFF.

The J gene is TRBJ2-5, the V gene TRBV19; 7 bases agree with TRBD1. Trimming removed 4 bases from V and 4 bases from J; junction bases left unmatched: 12. The germline V gene has CDR1 LNHDA and CDR2 SQIVND (reference sequence). This CDR3 has 16 amino acids. The CDR3 loop reads CASSNGTARGRETQYF. CDR3 in DNA: TGTGCCAGTAGTAACGGGACAGCTCGTGGGCGAGAGACCCAGTACTTC.

This clonotype was picked up many times. The chain recombines TRBV6-1 with TRBJ1-5; maybe TRBD1 (5 bases). This CDR3 comprises 14 residues. In germline, CDR1 is MNHNS, CDR2 SASEGT. V was clipped by 7 bases and J by 1 base, with 11 bases between them. CDR3 loop: CASIGGVSNQPQHF. DNA of the CDR3: TGTGCCAGCATTGGGGGGGTAAGCAATCAGCCCCAGCATTTT.

This clonotype was picked up a small number of times. The rearrangement uses TRBV10-3 and TRBJ1-1; 8 nucleotides agree with TRBD1. V lost 10 bases, J lost 1 base, and 11 bases stayed unmatched. Germline V gene data show CDR1 as ENHRY and CDR2 as SYGVKD. The CDR3 extends over 15 amino acids. DNA of the CDR3: TGTGCCACCAAAACGGACAGGGTGAGGAACACTGAAGCTTTCTTT. Encoded protein: CATKTDRVRNTEAFF.

This clonotype was seen ten or more times. The V and J genes are TRBV7-2 and TRBJ1-5; the D gene is possibly TRBD1 (5 bases). CDR3 size: 15 residues. Germline V gene data show CDR1 as SGHTA and CDR2 as FQGNSA. V shed 5 bases and J shed 0 bases, with 11 bases lying between them. Written as DNA, the CDR3 is TGTGCCAGCAGCCGCGGGGGGGGTAGCAATCAGCCCCAGCATTTT. Translating it yields CASSRGGGSNQPQHF.

The genes are TRBV5-1 and TRBJ2-6; D unclear. Germline-derived CDR1 and CDR2 are SGHRS and YFSETQ. V was shortened by 3 bases and J by 0 bases, with 13 bases between the two germline ends. There are 17 residues in the CDR3. The chain's CDR3 is CASSSRGAYSGANVLTF. CDR3 nucleotide sequence: TGCGCCAGCAGCTCAAGAGGCGCCTACTCTGGGGCCAACGTCCTGACTTTC.

The chain has TRBV20-1 and TRBJ2-5; D not resolved. This CDR3 has 11 amino acids. Germline V lookup: CDR1 DFQATT, CDR2 SNEGSKA (reference sequence). V lost 1 base to trimming and J lost 5 bases, with 5 bases between them. In DNA form, the CDR3 reads TGCAGTGCTAGAGTCACGGAGACCCAGTACTTC. Translated, it gives CSARVTETQYF.

This clonotype was detected ten times or more. The chain has TRBV12-3 or TRBV12-4 and TRBJ1-3; D is possibly TRBD1 (6 bases). Trimming took 7 bases from V and 0 from J, leaving 16 bases between them. The CDR3 length is 16 residues. CDR3 amino acids: CASTQGGTHSGNTIYF. Here the CDR3 DNA reads TGTGCCAGCACCCAAGGGGGGACACACTCTGGAAACACCATATATTTT.

With respect to this clonotype: The CDR3 does not end in the conserved phenylalanine or tryptophan, so this is likely a read error. This sequence joins TRBV20-1 and TRBJ1-5, with a weak D call TRBD1 (6 bases). The germline V and J ends were trimmed by 4 bases and 4 bases, with 17 bases remaining between them. Per the germline V gene, CDR1 is DFQATT and CDR2 is SNEGSKA (reference sequence). The CDR3 covers 15 residues. CDR3 in DNA: TGCAGTGCTACCCCCGGACAGCTCCTAAATCAGCCCCAGCATTCT. Translated, it gives CSATPGQLLNQPQHS.

This clonotype showed up just a few times. The chain joins TRBV7-9 to TRBJ2-5; 8 bases map to TRBD2. Germline assignment: CDR1 SEHNR and CDR2 FQNEAQ (reference sequence). The CDR3 length is 16 residues. V shed 4 bases and J 2 bases; nucleotides not matched to a gene: 9. The CDR3 loop is CASSSSPGLGQETQYF. The CDR3 nucleotides are TGTGCCAGCAGCTCGTCACCGGGACTAGGGCAAGAGACCCAGTACTTC. The full variable domain, with the rest looked up from reference TRBV7-9 and TRBJ2-5, is DTGVSQNPRHKITKRGQNVTFRCDPISEHNRLYWYRQTLGQGPEFLTYFQNEAQLEKSRLLSDRFSAERPKGSFSTLEIQRTEQGDSAMYLCASSSSPGLGQETQYFGPGTRLLVL.

This clonotype was detected ten times or more. The rearrangement uses TRBV20-1 and TRBJ2-7; 9 bases map to TRBD1. CDR1 is DFQATT, CDR2 SNEGSKA, per germline (reference sequence). Trimming at V came to 6 bases and at J to 1 base, leaving 1 base not matched to a gene. The CDR3 runs 12 residues. CDR3 residues: CSAGTGSYEQYF. The CDR3 region has the DNA TGCAGTGCGGGGACAGGGTCCTACGAGCAGTACTTC.

This clonotype has a handful of counts. The V gene is TRBV19, the J gene TRBJ2-7; 9 bases map to TRBD2. The junction had 8 bases not matched to a gene; V was cut back by 6 bases and J by 2 bases. CDR3 length: 15 amino acids. Germline V gene sequence: CDR1 LNHDA, CDR2 SQIVND (reference sequence). The CDR3 nucleotides are TGTGCCAGTAGCCCGCCGGGACTAGCTCCCTACGAGCAGTACTTC. It yields the protein CASSPPGLAPYEQYF.

This clonotype was observed a handful of times. CDR3 sequence reads: CASSPPTSGRWYQETQYF. CDR3 sequence (DNA): TGTGCCAGCAGCCCACCGACTAGCGGGAGGTGGTACCAAGAGACCCAGTACTTC. This sequence joins TRBV7-9 and TRBJ2-5; 13 nucleotides line up with TRBD2. Germline values: CDR1 SEHNR, CDR2 FQNEAQ (reference sequence). Losses at the gene ends were 5 bases for V and 0 bases for J; bases not matched to a gene: 9. The CDR3 has 18 residues. The full variable domain, rest sourced from reference TRBV7-9 and TRBJ2-5, is DTGVSQNPRHKITKRGQNVTFRCDPISEHNRLYWYRQTLGQGPEFLTYFQNEAQLEKSRLLSDRFSAERPKGSFSTLEIQRTEQGDSAMYLCASSPPTSGRWYQETQYFGPGTRLLVL.

This clonotype showed up many times. This sequence joins TRBV6-1 and TRBJ1-1; 8 bases are a match to TRBD1. The junction had 8 bases not matched to a gene; V was cut back by 7 bases and J by 1 base. Germline V gene sequence: CDR1 MNHNS, CDR2 SASEGT. This CDR3 comprises 15 residues. CDR3 sequence (DNA): TGTGCCAGCAATGCAGGGGGCGCACGGAACACTGAAGCTTTCTTT. Translating it yields CASNAGGARNTEAFF.

This chain links TRBV5-1 with TRBJ1-1, with D hard to call. The CDR3 runs to 12 residues. Trimming took off 5 bases at V and 6 bases at J, with 11 bases between the two ends. CDR1 and CDR2 (germline): SGHRS, YFSETQ. DNA of the CDR3: TGCGCCAGCAGATATGACAAAGCTGAAGCTTTCTTT. Amino acids: CASRYDKAEAFF.

The V and J genes are TRBV6-1 and TRBJ1-5; possible D gene TRBD1, 6 bases. V was clipped by 7 bases and J by 4 bases, with 23 bases between them. The CDR3 runs 17 residues. Germline V gene lookup returns CDR1 MNHNS and CDR2 SASEGT. The CDR3 DNA is TGTGCCAGCAAAACCCGTTCCGGGGGAGGGGGAAATCAGCCCCAGCATTTT. This codes for CASKTRSGGGGNQPQHF.

This clonotype was picked up many times. The chain joins TRBV30 to TRBJ1-5; the D is unclear. Trimming removed 1 base from V and 4 bases from J, with 5 bases in between. CDR3 length equals 12 residues. CDR1 GTSNPN and CDR2 SVGIG come from the germline V gene (reference sequence). The CDR3 DNA reads as TGTGCCTGGAGTGAAGGGAATCAGCCCCAGCATTTT. This codes for CAWSEGNQPQHF.